This T cell receptor beta chain was sequenced for a study of radiation and T cells in renal cell carcinoma (dated by TCRdb to the early 2020s). At the level of the whole study: Samples came from a clinical trial, in which primary renal cell carcinomas received 15 Gy stereotactic body radiation therapy followed by nephrectomy 4 weeks later. In total, approximately 53 samples, comprising around 26 tumors and some 27 peripheral blood samples, were subjected to TCR beta sequencing. Across all 53 samples, 3,800,000 or so unique CDR3 nucleotide sequences encoding around 2,500,000 unique CDR3 amino acid sequences were identified. General study outcomes and caveats: With a single-armed trial design, the study had no way to address how radiation dose or scheduling affects the TCR repertoire. In blood, the top tumor clonotypes increased between baseline and 2 weeks post-radiation and then shrank by 4 weeks, which suggests that tumor-resident clones expanded only transiently. Dynamics of the blood repertoire were not tracked past 4 weeks after treatment. No pretreatment tumor biopsies were available, so the baseline intratumoral presence of clonotypes could not be determined.

TCR beta libraries were generated from genomic DNA with the immunoSEQ kit, following the manufacturer's recommendations. To prepare libraries, a first multiplex PCR with proprietary primers was run, followed by a second PCR that added unique barcodes, and a bead cleanup was done after each round. Each sample batch included a kit-provided positive control reaction and a negative control reaction. The final libraries were assessed on an Agilent 4200 TapeStation D1000 ScreenTape, pooled by volume, and quantified by qPCR. Sequencing ran on an Illumina NextSeq500 with a MidOutput 150-cycle cartridge, using 156 Read1 and 15 Index1 cycles with kit custom primers. The pooled library was loaded at about 1 pM with approximately 20% PhiX control spiked in. As for the original processing: The vendor-processed data were analyzed in R, and a clonotype was defined as all T cells that share the same CDR3 nucleotide sequence. For clone abundance analyses, frequencies were normalized to the 10,000 most abundant clones per sample. Public T cell clones, which averaged fewer than five per sample, were removed prior to analysis. Tumor-enriched clonotypes and baseline blood-enriched clonotypes were defined as those with an abundance difference of at least 32-fold between compartments. Clonotypes expanded or contracted between blood time points were identified with a beta-binomial differential abundance model. Tumor-blood repertoire similarity was measured with the Baroni-Urbani and Buser coefficient, and groups were compared using two-tailed Wilcoxon tests in R. TCRdb limited this immuneACCESS table to in-frame rearrangements with V and J called. A share of clones is missing; checked studies link under half to unresolved V genes, and the rest is unexplained. The DNA was the basis for D and trimming; V, J and clone size are from that table. Within this sample are about 130,000 clones, with approximately 91% of them counted one time only. The ten largest make up around 12% of the sample.

In this sample, this clone turned up once. It lacks a known antigen. Base qualities are not recorded, but no much larger clone differs from it by a single base. The sample's time point label, decoded: baseline pretreatment blood. The treatment or condition label, as the study defines it: 15 Gy SBRT to primary tumor, nephrectomy 4 weeks later. To track tumor-enriched clonotypes, serial peripheral blood was sampled from radiation-treated patients at baseline and at 2 weeks and 4 weeks after SBRT. Renal cell carcinoma with clear cell pathology was present in all patients. The QIAamp DNA Blood Mini Kit (Qiagen) was used to prepare genomic DNA for TCR sequencing. Only samples passing all quality control checks were included in the analyses. CDR1 and CDR2 are drawn from the germline V gene: MNHNS, SASEGT. V and J are truncated by 4 bases and 6 bases respectively, leaving an intervening sequence of 21 bases. Including cysteine and phenylalanine, the CDR3 has 16 amino acids. Of all the DNA, just the CDR3 is kept, 48 bases in frame from base 1.

The sequence is built from TRBV6-1 and TRBJ1-2, with no confident D gene call. The TCR sequence derives from a woman in her forties or fifties with renal cell carcinoma. The input for sequencing was blood, taken from a patient whose treatment included radiotherapy and nephrectomy. The CDR3 region has the sequence CASSAPFIERADGYTF. The DNA sequence is as follows: TGTGCCAGCAGTGCCCCTTTTATTGAGCGGGCGGATGGCTACACCTTC.